The 23 T cell receptor beta chains reported below all come from one sample, sequenced in a study of human T cells and chemical hapten exposure. Time point here: patch test 1, 2 weeks after DPC sensitization. The treatment is: therapeutic diphenylcyclopropenone sensitization with weekly scalp DPC. Using its own MiXCR run on the RACE reads, TCRdb lists one record per CDR3 protein. The table has about 120,000 distinct CDR3 sequences, about an eighth seen once. The material was whole blood, obtained in connection with sensitization to the hapten diphenylcyclopropenone (DPC). The receptors originated from a woman aged 45-65 years with alopecia areata. Some clones in this sample may be carry-over from other donors' samples.

In this sample, this clonotype turned up a few times. This sequence joins TRBV7-6 and TRBJ1-5; 9 nucleotides agree with TRBD1. CDR1 is SGHVS, CDR2 FNYEAQ, per germline. With 0 bases clipped from V and 9 bases from J, the junction kept 9 bases outside the gene matches. The CDR3 extends over 16 amino acids. CDR3 bases: TGTGCCAGCAGCTTAGCCATTGTGGGGACAGGGTCGCCCCAGCATTTT. Its protein is CASSLAIVGTGSPQHF.

This sequence joins TRBV4-3 and TRBJ1-1; a possible D gene is TRBD1 (5 bases). Germline V gives CDR1 LGHNA, CDR2 YSLEER. CDR3 length: 16 amino acids. The V end lost 0 bases, the J end lost 3 bases, and 14 bases lay between the germline ends. CDR3 bases: TGCGCCAGCAGCCAAGATGGGGCCAGGGACGACACTGAAGCTTTCTTT. Translating it yields CASSQDGARDDTEAFF.

This clonotype was observed a few times. The genes are TRBV5-1 and TRBJ2-7, with 8 bases identical to TRBD1. CDR1 SGHRS and CDR2 YFSETQ come from the germline V gene. CDR3 length: 15 amino acids. V was pared by 3 bases and J by 3 bases, with 8 bases of the junction left unmatched. The CDR3 reads CASSWADRGRYEQYF. In nucleotides, the CDR3 is TGCGCCAGCAGCTGGGCCGACAGGGGTCGCTACGAGCAGTACTTC.

The chain is built from TRBV6-5 and TRBJ1-1, with 7 bases matching TRBD1. In germline, CDR1 is MNHEY, CDR2 SVGAGI. V was pared by 5 bases and J by 10 bases, with 4 bases of the junction left unmatched. This CDR3 is built from 11 residues. The CDR3 loop reads CASSHRGGAFF. For the CDR3, the DNA is TGTGCCAGCAGTCACAGGGGAGGAGCTTTCTTT.

This chain connects TRBV2 to TRBJ2-1, with no clear D. This CDR3 has 14 residues. CDR1 is SNHLY and CDR2 is FYNNEI in the germline V gene. V dropped 8 bases and J dropped 0 bases, with 11 bases sitting between them. As DNA, the CDR3 is TGTGCCAGCGGGAAGGCCTCCTCCTACAATGAGCAGTTCTTC. This codes for CASGKASSYNEQFF.

This clonotype was recorded many times. One junction end does not reproduce the germline sequence, and a read error may be involved. CDR3 sequence (DNA): TGTGCCAGCAGCTTAGGGTGGGGCCCGAACTTC. Translation gives CASSLGWGPNF. V usage is TRBV7-2 and J usage is TRBJ2-7; the D gene is possibly TRBD1 (5 bases). The CDR3 length is 11 residues. Germline CDR1 SGHTA, CDR2 FQGNSA. Combining the CDR3 with reference TRBV7-2 and TRBJ2-7 gives the whole variable domain GAGVSQSPSNKVTEKGKDVELRCDPISGHTALYWYRQSLGQGLEFLIYFQGNSAPDKSGLPSDRFSAERTGGSVSTLTIQRTQQEDSAVYLCASSLGWGPNFGPGTRLTVT.

This chain links TRBV12-3 or TRBV12-4 with TRBJ2-3; D unclear. This CDR3 region has 14 residues. V dropped 3 bases and J dropped 0 bases, with 7 bases sitting between them. For the CDR3, the DNA is TGTGCCAGCAGTTTTACAGCGAGCACAGATACGCAGTATTTT. It is translated as CASSFTASTDTQYF.

This chain uses TRBV18 with TRBJ1-3; D gene uncertain. The CDR3 has 17 residues. The V gene's germline CDR1 is KGHSH and CDR2 LQKENI. The ends were cut back, 2 bases at V and 0 bases at J, with 14 bases in the middle. CDR3 sequence (DNA): TGTGCCAGCTCACCAGTTGCGGACGGCTTCTCTGGAAACACCATATATTTT. Amino acid sequence: CASSPVADGFSGNTIYF. The full variable domain, its missing parts supplied by reference TRBV18 and TRBJ1-3, is NAGVMQNPRHLVRRRGQEARLRCSPMKGHSHVYWYRQLPEEGLKFMVYLQKENIIDESGMPKERFSAEFPKEGPSILRIQQVVRGDSAAYFCASSPVADGFSGNTIYFGEGSWLTVV.

The chain employs TRBV20-1 and TRBJ2-1; D is perhaps TRBD2 (8 bases). V lost 0 bases, J lost 2 bases, and 17 bases lay in between. Looked up from germline, CDR1 is DFQATT and CDR2 is SNEGSKA (reference sequence). The CDR3 sequence is 17 residues long. The CDR3 reads CSARDQGGREAYNEQFF. CDR3 coding DNA: TGCAGTGCTAGAGATCAGGGGGGGCGGGAGGCCTACAATGAGCAGTTCTTC.

Only a few counts were recorded for this clonotype. The V and J genes are TRBV29-1 and TRBJ1-3; 7 positions agree with TRBD1. Germline values: CDR1 SQVTM, CDR2 ANQGSEA. The CDR3 contains 13 residues. V lost 5 bases to trimming and J lost 2 bases; unmatched junction nucleotides: 3. DNA of the CDR3: TGCAGCGTTAGCGACAGGGCTGGAAACACCATATATTTT. It codes for CSVSDRAGNTIYF. Filled out from reference TRBV29-1 and TRBJ1-3, the complete variable domain reads SAVISQKPSRDICQRGTSLTIQCQVDSQVTMMFWYRQQPGQSLTLIATANQGSEATYESGFVIDKFPISRPNLTFSTLTVSNMSPEDSSIYLCSVSDRAGNTIYFGEGSWLTVV.

V is TRBV28 and J is TRBJ2-3; TRBD2 matches 8 bases. V shed 5 bases and J 8 bases; nucleotides not matched to a gene: 12. Germline assignment: CDR1 MDHEN and CDR2 SYDVKM. The CDR3 spans 15 residues. CDR3 sequence: CASSGLAGGPITQYF. In DNA, the CDR3 is TGTGCCAGCAGTGGACTGGCGGGGGGTCCAATTACGCAGTATTTT.

This clonotype has ten or more counts. The chain is built from TRBV29-1 and TRBJ2-5; TRBD1 agrees at 10 bases. The junction had 4 bases not matched to a gene; V was cut back by 7 bases and J by 5 bases. The V gene's germline CDR1 is SQVTM and CDR2 ANQGSEA. The CDR3 has 12 amino acids. The CDR3 sequence: CSGDRGRETQYF. In nucleotides, the CDR3 is TGCAGCGGAGACAGGGGGCGCGAGACCCAGTACTTC. Combining the CDR3 with reference TRBV29-1 and TRBJ2-5 gives the whole variable domain SAVISQKPSRDICQRGTSLTIQCQVDSQVTMMFWYRQQPGQSLTLIATANQGSEATYESGFVIDKFPISRPNLTFSTLTVSNMSPEDSSIYLCSGDRGRETQYFGPGTRLLVL.

The rearrangement joins TRBV6-5 to TRBJ2-7, with unresolved D. From germline, CDR1 is MNHEY and CDR2 SVGAGI. The length of the CDR3 is 14 residues. The V and J ends lost 2 bases and 2 bases respectively, with 10 bases between them. CDR3 DNA sequence: TGTGCCAGCAGTTACGACGGAAATCCCTACGAGCAGTACTTC. It specifies CASSYDGNPYEQYF.

The V call is TRBV29-1, the J call TRBJ1-6; D not resolved. Deletions cut 4 bases from V and 7 bases from J, with 11 bases between. CDR1 is SQVTM and CDR2 is ANQGSEA in the germline V gene. The CDR3 runs to 13 residues. The CDR3 DNA reads as TGCAGCGTTGGGCAAAATTGGAATTCACCCCTCCACTTT. Protein product: CSVGQNWNSPLHF.

This clonotype was seen many times. The chain recombines TRBV4-1 with TRBJ2-7; D unresolved. V was pared by 1 base and J by 0 bases, with 13 bases between. The germline gives CDR1 MGHRA, CDR2 YSYEKL. The CDR3 is 16 amino acids. CDR3 bases: TGCGCCAGCAGCCAAGCGCCAGAAATACGCTCCTACGAGCAGTACTTC. Its translation: CASSQAPEIRSYEQYF.

At least ten counts were recorded for this clonotype. This sequence joins TRBV21-1 and TRBJ2-7; no DNA check was done on the table's D call, TRBD2. TRBV21-1 represents a pseudogene. The CDR3 contains 15 residues. Here the CDR3 DNA reads TGTGCCAGCAGCAGACTAGCGGGGGCCTCCACGGAGCAGTACTTC. This gives the protein CASSRLAGASTEQYF.

This clonotype was recorded many times. This rearrangement joins TRBV20-1 to TRBJ1-5; the D gene is possibly TRBD1 (6 bases). This CDR3 comprises 15 residues. From germline, CDR1 is DFQATT and CDR2 SNEGSKA (reference sequence). V was cut by 2 bases and J by 2 bases, with 13 bases left in between. This CDR3 is CSARKGSGGNQPQHF. CDR3 coding DNA: TGCAGTGCTAGAAAGGGGTCAGGGGGCAATCAGCCCCAGCATTTT.

CDR3 nucleotide sequence: TGTGCCAGCAGCTGGGACAGGGGCATAAATACGCAGTATTTT. Its translation is CASSWDRGINTQYF. The V gene is TRBV11-2, the J gene TRBJ2-3, with 10 positions matching TRBD1. Losses at the gene ends were 4 bases for V and 7 bases for J; bases not matched to a gene: 5. CDR3 length equals 14 residues. Germline V gives CDR1 SGHAT, CDR2 FQNNGV. The variable domain in full, with the rest retrieved from reference TRBV11-2 and TRBJ2-3, is EAGVAQSPRYKIIEKRQSVAFWCNPISGHATLYWYQQILGQGPKLLIQFQNNGVVDDSQLPKDRFSAERLKGVDSTLKIQPAKLEDSAVYLCASSWDRGINTQYFGPGTRLTVL.

In this sample, this clonotype turned up many times. The chain has TRBV18 and TRBJ1-5; no definite D call. Germline V lookup: CDR1 KGHSH, CDR2 LQKENI. V was shortened by 6 bases and J by 2 bases, with 11 bases between the two germline ends. The CDR3 loop spans 14 amino acids. The CDR3 region has the DNA TGTGCCAGCTCCTCGGAATGGGGCAATCAGCCCCAGCATTTT. As protein: CASSSEWGNQPQHF.

The CDR3 loop is CASSLVASYEQYF. Written as DNA, the CDR3 is TGCGCCAGCAGCTTGGTGGCCTCCTACGAGCAGTACTTC. V and J are TRBV5-1 and TRBJ2-7; D gene uncertain. Germline CDR1 and CDR2: SGHRS and YFSETQ. The CDR3 covers 13 residues. V lost 0 bases to trimming and J lost 0 bases, with 4 bases between them.

This clonotype has a handful of counts. V gene TRBV6-2 or TRBV6-3 combines with J gene TRBJ1-1; D remains ambiguous. Germline CDR1 MNHEY, CDR2 SVGEGT. Trimming took 0 bases from V and 5 from J, leaving 13 bases between them. This CDR3 is 15 amino acids long. This chain's CDR3 is CASSYSRAGWTEAFF. The CDR3 region has the DNA TGTGCCAGCAGTTACTCGAGGGCGGGGTGGACTGAAGCTTTCTTT.

There are many counts of this clonotype. The chain has TRBV12-3 or TRBV12-4 and TRBJ1-3; possibly TRBD1 for D (5 bases). The germline V and J ends were trimmed by 3 bases and 2 bases, with 8 bases remaining between them. The length of the CDR3 is 14 residues. CDR3 in amino acids: CASSFGGAGNTIYF. Here the CDR3 DNA reads TGTGCCAGCAGTTTTGGAGGGGCTGGAAACACCATATATTTT.

This clonotype has a count of ten or more. This chain joins TRBV18 and TRBJ2-1, with 7 bases lining up with TRBD1. Germline CDR1 KGHSH, CDR2 LQKENI. J lost 5 bases, V lost 3 bases, and 4 bases had no gene match. The CDR3 spans 14 residues. CDR3 sequence reads: CASSPRQGDNEQFF. The CDR3 bases are TGTGCCAGCTCACCCCGACAGGGAGACAATGAGCAGTTCTTC.